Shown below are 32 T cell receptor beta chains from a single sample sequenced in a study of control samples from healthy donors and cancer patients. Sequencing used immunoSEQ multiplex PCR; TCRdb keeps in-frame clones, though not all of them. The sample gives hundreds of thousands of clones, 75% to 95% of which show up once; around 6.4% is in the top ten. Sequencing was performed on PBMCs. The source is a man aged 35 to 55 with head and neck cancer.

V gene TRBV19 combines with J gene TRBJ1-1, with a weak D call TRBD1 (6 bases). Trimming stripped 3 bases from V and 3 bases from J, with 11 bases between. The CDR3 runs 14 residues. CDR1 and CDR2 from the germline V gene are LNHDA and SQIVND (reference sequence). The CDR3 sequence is CASSMGRGYTEAFF. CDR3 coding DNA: TGTGCCAGTAGTATGGGCAGGGGCTACACTGAAGCTTTCTTT.

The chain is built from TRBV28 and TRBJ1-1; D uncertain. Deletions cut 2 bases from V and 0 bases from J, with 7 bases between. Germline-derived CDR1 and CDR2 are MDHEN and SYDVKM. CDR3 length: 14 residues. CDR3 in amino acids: CASSLMVMNTEAFF. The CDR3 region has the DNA TGTGCCAGCAGTTTAATGGTCATGAACACTGAAGCTTTCTTT.

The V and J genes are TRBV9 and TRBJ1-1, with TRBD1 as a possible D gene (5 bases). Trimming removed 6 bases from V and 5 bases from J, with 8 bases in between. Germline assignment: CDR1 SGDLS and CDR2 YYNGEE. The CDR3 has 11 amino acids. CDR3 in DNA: TGTGCCAGCACTCGGGGGACTGAAGCTTTCTTT. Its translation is CASTRGTEAFF.

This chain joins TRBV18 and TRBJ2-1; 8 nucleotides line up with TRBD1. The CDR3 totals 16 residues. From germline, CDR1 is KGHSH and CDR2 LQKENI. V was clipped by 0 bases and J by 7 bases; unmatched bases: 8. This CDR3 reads CASSPPSGGPKNEQFF. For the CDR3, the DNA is TGTGCCAGCTCACCACCTTCAGGGGGCCCAAAAAATGAGCAGTTCTTC.

CDR3 bases: TGTGCCACCAGTGATTCCCTAGCGGGAGATGATTACAATGAGCAGTTCTTC. Translated: CATSDSLAGDDYNEQFF. The V gene is TRBV24-1, the J gene TRBJ2-1; the match to TRBD2 covers 10 bases. This CDR3 spans 17 amino acids. Germline CDR1 is KGHDR and CDR2 is SFDVKD. V trimming: 2 bases; J trimming: 4 bases; junction bases outside the gene matches: 7.

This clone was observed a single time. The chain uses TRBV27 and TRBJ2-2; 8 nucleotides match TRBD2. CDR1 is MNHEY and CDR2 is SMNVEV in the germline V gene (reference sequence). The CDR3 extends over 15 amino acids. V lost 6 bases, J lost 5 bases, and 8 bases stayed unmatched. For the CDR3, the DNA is TGTGCCAGCAGCATGGGAGCGGGAGAGACCGGGGAGCTGTTTTTT. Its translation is CASSMGAGETGELFF.

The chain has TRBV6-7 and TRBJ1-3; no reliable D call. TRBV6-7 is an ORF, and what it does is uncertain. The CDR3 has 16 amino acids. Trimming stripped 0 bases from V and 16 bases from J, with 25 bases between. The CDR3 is CASSYSFRELWKRPYF. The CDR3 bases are TGTGCCAGCAGTTACTCGTTTAGGGAGCTCTGGAAACGCCCTTATTTT.

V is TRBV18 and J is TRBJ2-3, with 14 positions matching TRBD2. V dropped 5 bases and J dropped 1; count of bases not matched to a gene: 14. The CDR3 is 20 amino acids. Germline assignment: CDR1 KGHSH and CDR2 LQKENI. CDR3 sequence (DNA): TGTGCCAGCTCAAAACCTACCGGGACTAGCGGGAGTGGTGGCACAGATACGCAGTATTTT. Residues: CASSKPTGTSGSGGTDTQYF.

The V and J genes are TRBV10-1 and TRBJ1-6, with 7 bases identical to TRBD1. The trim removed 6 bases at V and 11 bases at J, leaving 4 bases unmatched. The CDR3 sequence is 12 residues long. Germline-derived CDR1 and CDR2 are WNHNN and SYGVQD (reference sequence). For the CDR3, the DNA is TGCGCCAGCAGCCGAACAGGGGCACCCCTCCACTTT. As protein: CASSRTGAPLHF.

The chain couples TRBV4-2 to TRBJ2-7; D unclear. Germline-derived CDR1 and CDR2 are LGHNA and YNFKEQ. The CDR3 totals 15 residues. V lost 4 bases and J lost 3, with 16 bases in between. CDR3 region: CASSLGLFGFYEQYF. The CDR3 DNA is TGTGCCAGCAGCCTAGGGCTGTTTGGATTCTACGAGCAGTACTTC.

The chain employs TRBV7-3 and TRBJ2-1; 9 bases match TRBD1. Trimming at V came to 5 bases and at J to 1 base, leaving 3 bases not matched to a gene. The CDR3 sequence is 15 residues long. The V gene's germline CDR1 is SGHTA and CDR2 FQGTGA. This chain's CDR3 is CASSLQGASYNEQFF. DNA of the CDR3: TGTGCCAGCAGCCTACAGGGGGCTTCCTACAATGAGCAGTTCTTC.

The CDR3 reads CASSIDRSLYGYTF. CDR3 nucleotide sequence: TGTGCCAGCAGTATTGACAGGTCCCTCTATGGCTACACCTTC. The rearrangement joins TRBV6-2 or TRBV6-3 to TRBJ1-2, with D possibly TRBD1 on 6 matching bases. V shed 5 bases and J shed 4 bases, with 14 bases lying between them. The CDR3 has 14 amino acids. CDR1 is MNHEY and CDR2 is SVGEGT in the germline V gene.

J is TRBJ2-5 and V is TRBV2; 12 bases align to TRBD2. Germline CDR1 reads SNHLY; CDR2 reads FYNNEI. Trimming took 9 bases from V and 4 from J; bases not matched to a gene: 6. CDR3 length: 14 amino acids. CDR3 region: CASLLAGGLETQYF. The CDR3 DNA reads TGTGCCAGTTTACTAGCGGGGGGCTTAGAGACCCAGTACTTC. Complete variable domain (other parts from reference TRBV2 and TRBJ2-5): EPEVTQTPSHQVTQMGQEVILRCVPISNHLYFYWYRQILGQKVEFLVSFYNNEISEKSEIFDDQFSVERPDGSNFTLKIRSTKLEDSAMYFCASLLAGGLETQYFGPGTRLLVL.

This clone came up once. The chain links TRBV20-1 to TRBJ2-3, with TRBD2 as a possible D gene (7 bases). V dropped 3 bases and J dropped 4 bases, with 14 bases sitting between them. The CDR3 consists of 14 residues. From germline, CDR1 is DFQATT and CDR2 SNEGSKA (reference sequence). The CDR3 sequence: CSASGGGGPDTQYF. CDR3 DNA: TGCAGTGCTAGTGGGGGCGGGGGACCAGATACGCAGTATTTT.

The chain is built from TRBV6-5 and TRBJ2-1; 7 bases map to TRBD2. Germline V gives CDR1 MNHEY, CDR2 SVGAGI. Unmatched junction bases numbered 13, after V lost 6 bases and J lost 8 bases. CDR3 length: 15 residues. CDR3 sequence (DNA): TGTGCCAGCAGGGGAGGGACTTCAGCCTGGGATGAGCAGTTCTTC. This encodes CASRGGTSAWDEQFF.

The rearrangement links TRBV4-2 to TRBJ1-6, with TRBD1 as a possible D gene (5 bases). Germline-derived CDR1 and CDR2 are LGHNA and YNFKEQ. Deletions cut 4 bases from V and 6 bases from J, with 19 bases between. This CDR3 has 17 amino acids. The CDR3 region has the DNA TGTGCCAGCAGCCCACCAAGGGGCCCAGGGTCTAATTCACCCCTCCACTTT. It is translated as CASSPPRGPGSNSPLHF.

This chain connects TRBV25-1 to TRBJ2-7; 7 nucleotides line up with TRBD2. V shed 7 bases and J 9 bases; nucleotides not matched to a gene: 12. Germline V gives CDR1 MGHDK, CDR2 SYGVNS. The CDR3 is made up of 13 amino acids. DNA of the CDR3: TGTGCCAGCACCGGGAGGTCAGTGACCGGGCAGTACTTC. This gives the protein CASTGRSVTGQYF.

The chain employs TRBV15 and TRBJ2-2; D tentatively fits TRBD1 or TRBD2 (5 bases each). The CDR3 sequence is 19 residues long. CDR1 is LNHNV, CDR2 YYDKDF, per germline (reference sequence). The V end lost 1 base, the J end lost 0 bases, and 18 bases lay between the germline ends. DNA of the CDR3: TGTGCCACCAGCAGAGCAGGTTGGGGGATTGATACGAACACCGGGGAGCTGTTTTTT. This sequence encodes CATSRAGWGIDTNTGELFF.

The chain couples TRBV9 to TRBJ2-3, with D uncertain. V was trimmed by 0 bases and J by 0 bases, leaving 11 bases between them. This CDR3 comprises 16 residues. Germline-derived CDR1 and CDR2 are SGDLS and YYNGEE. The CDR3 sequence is CASSVDRWASTDTQYF. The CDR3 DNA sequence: TGTGCCAGCAGCGTAGATCGGTGGGCTAGCACAGATACGCAGTATTTT.

DNA for the CDR3: TGTGCCATCAGTGACACTAGCGGGAGGGACAATGAGCAGTTCTTC. The encoded protein is CAISDTSGRDNEQFF. The rearrangement uses TRBV10-3 and TRBJ2-1; 13 bases agree with TRBD2. V trimming: 3 bases; J trimming: 5 bases; junction bases outside the gene matches: 1. Germline CDR1 ENHRY, CDR2 SYGVKD. CDR3 length: 15 residues.

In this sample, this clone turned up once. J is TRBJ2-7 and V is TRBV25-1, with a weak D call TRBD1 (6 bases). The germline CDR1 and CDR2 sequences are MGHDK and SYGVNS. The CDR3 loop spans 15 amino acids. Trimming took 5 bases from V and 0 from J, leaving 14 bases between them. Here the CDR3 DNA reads TGTGCCAGCAGTATACCCGGGACACGCTCCTACGAGCAGTACTTC. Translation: CASSIPGTRSYEQYF.

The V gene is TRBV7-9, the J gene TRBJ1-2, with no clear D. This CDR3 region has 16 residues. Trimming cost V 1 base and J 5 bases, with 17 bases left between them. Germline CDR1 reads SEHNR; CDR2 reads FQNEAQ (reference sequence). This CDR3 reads CASSLGPEEGLYGYTF. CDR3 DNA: TGTGCCAGCAGCTTAGGGCCGGAGGAAGGGCTTTATGGCTACACCTTC.

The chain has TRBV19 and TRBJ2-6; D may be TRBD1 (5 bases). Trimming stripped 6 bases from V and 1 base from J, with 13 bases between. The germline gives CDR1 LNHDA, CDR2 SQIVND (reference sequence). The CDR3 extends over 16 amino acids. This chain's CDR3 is CASSTPRVSGANVLTF. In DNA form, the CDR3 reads TGTGCCAGTAGCACACCCAGGGTGTCTGGGGCCAACGTCCTGACTTTC.

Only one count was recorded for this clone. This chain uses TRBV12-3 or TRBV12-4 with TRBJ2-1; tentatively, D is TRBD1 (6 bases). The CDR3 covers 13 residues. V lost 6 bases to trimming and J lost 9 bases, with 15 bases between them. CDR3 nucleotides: TGTGCCAGCAGCCCCGGGACAACAAGTGAGCAGTTCTTC. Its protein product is CASSPGTTSEQFF.

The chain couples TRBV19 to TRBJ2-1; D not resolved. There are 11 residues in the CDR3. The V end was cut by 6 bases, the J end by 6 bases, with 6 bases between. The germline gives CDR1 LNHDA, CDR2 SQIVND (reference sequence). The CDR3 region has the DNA TGTGCCAGTAGAGCCCTCAATGAGCAGTTCTTC. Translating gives CASRALNEQFF.

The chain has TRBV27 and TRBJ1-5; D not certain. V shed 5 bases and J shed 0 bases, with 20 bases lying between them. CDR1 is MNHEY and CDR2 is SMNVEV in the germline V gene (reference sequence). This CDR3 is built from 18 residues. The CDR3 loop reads CASSPTRLVSYSNQPQHF. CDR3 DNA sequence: TGTGCCAGCAGTCCCACGAGACTGGTGAGTTATAGCAATCAGCCCCAGCATTTT.

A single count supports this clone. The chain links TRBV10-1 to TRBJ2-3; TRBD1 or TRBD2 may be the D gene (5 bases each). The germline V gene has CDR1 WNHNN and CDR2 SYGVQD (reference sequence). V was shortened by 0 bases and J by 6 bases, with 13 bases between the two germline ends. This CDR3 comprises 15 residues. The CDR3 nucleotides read TGCGCCAGCAGTGAGTCTTGGGGGAACAGGGATACGCAGTATTTT. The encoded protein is CASSESWGNRDTQYF.

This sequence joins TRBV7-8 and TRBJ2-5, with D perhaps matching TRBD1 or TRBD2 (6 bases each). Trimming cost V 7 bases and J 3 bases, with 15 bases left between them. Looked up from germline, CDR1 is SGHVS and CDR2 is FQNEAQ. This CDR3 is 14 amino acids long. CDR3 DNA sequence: TGTGCCAGCACCCATAGGGGGGCAAAAGAGACCCAGTACTTC. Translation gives CASTHRGAKETQYF.

The CDR3 sequence is CASSLADRVFPYNSPLHF. In nucleotides, the CDR3 is TGTGCCAGCAGCTTAGCCGACCGGGTGTTCCCCTATAATTCACCCCTCCACTTT. The genes are TRBV11-3 and TRBJ1-6; D gene unclear. Between the trimmed V and J ends, which lost 1 base and 2 bases, there was a span of 15 bases. The CDR3 length is 18 residues. Germline V CDR1 and CDR2: SGHNT, YENEEA.

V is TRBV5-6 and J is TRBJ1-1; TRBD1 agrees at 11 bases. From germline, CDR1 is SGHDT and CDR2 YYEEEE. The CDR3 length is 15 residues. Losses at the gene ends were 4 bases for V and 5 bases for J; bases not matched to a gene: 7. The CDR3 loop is CASSELGTGGTEAFF. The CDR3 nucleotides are TGTGCCAGCAGCGAGCTTGGGACAGGGGGGACTGAAGCTTTCTTT.

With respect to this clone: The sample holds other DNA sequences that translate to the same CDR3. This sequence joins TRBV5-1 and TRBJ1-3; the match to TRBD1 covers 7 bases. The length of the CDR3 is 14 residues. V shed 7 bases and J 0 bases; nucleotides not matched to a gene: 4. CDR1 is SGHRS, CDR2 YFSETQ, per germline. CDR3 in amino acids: CASSGGSSGNTIYF. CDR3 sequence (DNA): TGCGCCAGCTCAGGGGGATCCTCTGGAAACACCATATATTTT.

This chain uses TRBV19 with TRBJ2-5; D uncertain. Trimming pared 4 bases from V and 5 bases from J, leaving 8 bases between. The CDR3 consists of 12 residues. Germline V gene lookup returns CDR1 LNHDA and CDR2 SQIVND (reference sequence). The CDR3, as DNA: TGTGCCAGTAGTAACAACATGGAGACCCAGTACTTC. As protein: CASSNNMETQYF.